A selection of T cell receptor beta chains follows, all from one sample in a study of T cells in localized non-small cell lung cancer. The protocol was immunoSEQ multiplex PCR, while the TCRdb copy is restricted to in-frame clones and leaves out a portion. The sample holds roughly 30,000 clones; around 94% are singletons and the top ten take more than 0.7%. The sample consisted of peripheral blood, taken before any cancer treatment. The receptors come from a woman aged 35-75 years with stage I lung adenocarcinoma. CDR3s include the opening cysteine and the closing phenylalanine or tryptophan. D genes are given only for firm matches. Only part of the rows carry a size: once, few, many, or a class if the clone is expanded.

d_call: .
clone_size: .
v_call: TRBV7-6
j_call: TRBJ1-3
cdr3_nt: TGTGCCAGCAGTTACAGGGCGAGCTCTGGAAACACCATATATTTT
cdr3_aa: CASSYRASSGNTIYF

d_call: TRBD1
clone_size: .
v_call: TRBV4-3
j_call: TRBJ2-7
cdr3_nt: TGCGCCAGCAGCCAAGAACAATACAGGGGCTACGAGCAGTACTTC
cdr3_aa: CASSQEQYRGYEQYF

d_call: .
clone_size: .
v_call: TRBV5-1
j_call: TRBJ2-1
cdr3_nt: TGCGCCAGCAGTTATAACAGGGAGGGAATCTACAATGAGCAGTTCTTC
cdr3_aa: CASSYNREGIYNEQFF

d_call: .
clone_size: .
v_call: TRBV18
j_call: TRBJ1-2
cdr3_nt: TGTGCCAGCTCACCACCGAGCAAATCTGGCTACACCTTC
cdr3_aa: CASSPPSKSGYTF

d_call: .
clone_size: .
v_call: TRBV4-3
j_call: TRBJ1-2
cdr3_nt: TGCGCCAGCAGCCGCGGCCTCGGGGACTATGGCTACACCTTC
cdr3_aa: CASSRGLGDYGYTF

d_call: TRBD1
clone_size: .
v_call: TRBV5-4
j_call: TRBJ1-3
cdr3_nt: TGTGCCAGCAGCTTGGCCACAGGGGGCGGCTCTGGAAACACCATATATTTT
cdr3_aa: CASSLATGGGSGNTIYF

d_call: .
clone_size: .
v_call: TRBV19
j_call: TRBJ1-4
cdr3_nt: TGTGCCAGTAGTAAGAGCCACGGGAGGGAAAAACTGTTTTTT
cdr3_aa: CASSKSHGREKLFF

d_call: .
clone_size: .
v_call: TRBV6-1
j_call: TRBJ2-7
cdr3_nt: TGTGCCAGCAGTCCCAGAGGATACGAGCAGTACTTC
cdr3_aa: CASSPRGYEQYF

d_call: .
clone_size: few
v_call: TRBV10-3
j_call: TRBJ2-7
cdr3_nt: TGTGCCATCAGTGAACAGGGCTACGAGCAGTACTTC
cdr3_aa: CAISEQGYEQYF

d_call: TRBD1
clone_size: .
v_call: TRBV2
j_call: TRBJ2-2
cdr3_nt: TGTGCCAGCAGTAGCCAGGGACAGATGAACACCGGGGAGCTGTTTTTT
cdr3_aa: CASSSQGQMNTGELFF

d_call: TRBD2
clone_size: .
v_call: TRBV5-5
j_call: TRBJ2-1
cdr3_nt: TGTGCCAGCAGCTTGGAGGGACTAGCGGACTACAATGAGCAGTTCTTC
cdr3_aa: CASSLEGLADYNEQFF

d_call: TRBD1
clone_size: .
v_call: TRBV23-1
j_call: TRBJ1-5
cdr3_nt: TGCGCCAGCAGTCAATCGGGAGGGACAGGGGCGACAGGCAATCAGCCCCAGCATTTT
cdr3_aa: CASSQSGGTGATGNQPQHF

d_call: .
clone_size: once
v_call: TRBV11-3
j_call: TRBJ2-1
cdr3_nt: TGTGCCAGCAGCTTAGGAGGGGAAGGATACAATGAGCAGTTCTTC
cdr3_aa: CASSLGGEGYNEQFF

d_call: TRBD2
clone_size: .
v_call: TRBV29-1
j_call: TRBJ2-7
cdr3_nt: TGCAGCGTTGAAGGGACTAGGGGCCTGAACGAGCAGTACTTC
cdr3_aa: CSVEGTRGLNEQYF

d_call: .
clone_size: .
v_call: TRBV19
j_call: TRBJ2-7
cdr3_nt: TGTGCCAGTAGTATAGGACAGCAATACGAGCAGTACTTC
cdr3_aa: CASSIGQQYEQYF

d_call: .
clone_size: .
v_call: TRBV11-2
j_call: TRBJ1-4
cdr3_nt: TGTGCCAGCAGCTTAGACTACAGGGCCACTAATGAAAAACTGTTTTTT
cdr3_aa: CASSLDYRATNEKLFF

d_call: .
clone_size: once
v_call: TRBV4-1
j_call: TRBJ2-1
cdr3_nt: TGCGCCAGCAGCCAAGTGACAGGAATATCCTACAATGAGCAGTTCTTC
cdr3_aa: CASSQVTGISYNEQFF

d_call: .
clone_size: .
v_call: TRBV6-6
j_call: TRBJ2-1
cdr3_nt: TGTGCCAGCACTATTCTGGAGCGGGTCTCCTACAATGAGCAGTTCTTC
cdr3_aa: CASTILERVSYNEQFF

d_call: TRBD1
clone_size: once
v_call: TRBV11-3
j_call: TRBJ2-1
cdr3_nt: TGTGCCAGCAGCCCTAACAGGGGGGCCTACAATGAGCAGTTCTTC
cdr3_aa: CASSPNRGAYNEQFF

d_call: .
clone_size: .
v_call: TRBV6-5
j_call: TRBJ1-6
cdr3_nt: TGTGCCAGCAGTTACCAGGCTAATATTTCACCCCTCCACTTT
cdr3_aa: CASSYQANISPLHF

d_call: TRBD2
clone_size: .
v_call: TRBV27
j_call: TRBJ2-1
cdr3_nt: TGTGCCAGCAGTTTGCGAGGGGGGCTAGCGGGAGGGCCCTCCTACAATGAGCAGTTCTTC
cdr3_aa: CASSLRGGLAGGPSYNEQFF

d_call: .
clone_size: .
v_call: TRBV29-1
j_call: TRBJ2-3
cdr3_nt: TGCAGCGTTATCCGAGATACGCAGTATTTT
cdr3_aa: CSVIRDTQYF

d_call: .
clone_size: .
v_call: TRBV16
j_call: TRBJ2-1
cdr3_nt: TGTGCCAGCAGCCCTAAGAATCTTTATCCATACAATGAGCAGTTCTTC
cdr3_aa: CASSPKNLYPYNEQFF

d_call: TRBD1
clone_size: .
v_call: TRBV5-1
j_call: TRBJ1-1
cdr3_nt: TGCGCCAGCAGCTCAGACAGGGCGGACACTGAAGCTTTCTTT
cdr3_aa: CASSSDRADTEAFF

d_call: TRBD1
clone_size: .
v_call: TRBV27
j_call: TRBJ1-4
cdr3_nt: TGTGCCAGCAGTCCGACAGGGTCTAATGAAAAACTGTTTTTT
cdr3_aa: CASSPTGSNEKLFF

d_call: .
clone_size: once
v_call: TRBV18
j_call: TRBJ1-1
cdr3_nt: TGTGCCAGCTCACCACCGGGAGGGGCGGCTACTGAAGCTTTCTTT
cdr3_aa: CASSPPGGAATEAFF

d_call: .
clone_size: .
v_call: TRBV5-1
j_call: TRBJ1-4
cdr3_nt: TGCGCCAGCGGCTACGGTGCAACTAATGAAAAACTGTTTTTT
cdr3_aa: CASGYGATNEKLFF

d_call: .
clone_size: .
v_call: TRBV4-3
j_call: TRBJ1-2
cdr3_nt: TGCGCCAGCAGCCAAGATGCCAGGGTGAAGGGCTACACCTTC
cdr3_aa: CASSQDARVKGYTF

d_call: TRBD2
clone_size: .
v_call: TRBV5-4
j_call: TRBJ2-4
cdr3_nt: TGTGCCAGCAGCTTAGGGACTAGCGGGGGGGCAAAAAACATTCAGTACTTC
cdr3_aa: CASSLGTSGGAKNIQYF